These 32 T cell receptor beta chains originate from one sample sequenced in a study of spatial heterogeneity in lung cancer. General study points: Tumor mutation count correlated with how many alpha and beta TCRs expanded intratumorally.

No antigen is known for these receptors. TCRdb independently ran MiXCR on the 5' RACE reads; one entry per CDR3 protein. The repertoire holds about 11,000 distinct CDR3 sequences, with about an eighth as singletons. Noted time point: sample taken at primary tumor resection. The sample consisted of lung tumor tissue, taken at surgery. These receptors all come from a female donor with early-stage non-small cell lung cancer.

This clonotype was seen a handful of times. The CDR3 nucleotides are TGTGCCAGCGGCGACCGACTAGCGACGGGCGAGCAGTTCTTC. Its protein product is CASGDRLATGEQFF. The chain employs TRBV5-5 and TRBJ2-1; 8 nucleotides agree with TRBD2. The CDR3 sequence is 14 residues long. Trimming removed 7 bases from V and 10 bases from J; junction bases left unmatched: 13. Germline CDR1 and CDR2: SGHKS and YYEKEE (reference sequence).

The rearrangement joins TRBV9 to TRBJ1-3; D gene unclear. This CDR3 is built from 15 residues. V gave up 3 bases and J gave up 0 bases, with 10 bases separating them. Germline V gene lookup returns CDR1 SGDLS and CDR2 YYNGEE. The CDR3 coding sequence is TGTGCCAGCAGCGACTCACACAGCTCTGGAAACACCATATATTTT. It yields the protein CASSDSHSSGNTIYF.

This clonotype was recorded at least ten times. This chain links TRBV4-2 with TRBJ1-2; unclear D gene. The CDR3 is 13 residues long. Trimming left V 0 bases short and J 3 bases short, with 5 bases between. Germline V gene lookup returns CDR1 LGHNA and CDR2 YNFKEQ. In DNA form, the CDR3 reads TGTGCCAGCAGCCAAGATAAGGACTATGGCTACACCTTC. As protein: CASSQDKDYGYTF.

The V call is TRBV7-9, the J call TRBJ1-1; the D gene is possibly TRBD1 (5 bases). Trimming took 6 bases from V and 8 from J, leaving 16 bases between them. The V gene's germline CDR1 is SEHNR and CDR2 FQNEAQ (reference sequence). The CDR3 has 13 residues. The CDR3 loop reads CASSPERGREAFF. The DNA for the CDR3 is TGTGCCAGCAGTCCTGAAAGGGGAAGGGAAGCTTTCTTT.

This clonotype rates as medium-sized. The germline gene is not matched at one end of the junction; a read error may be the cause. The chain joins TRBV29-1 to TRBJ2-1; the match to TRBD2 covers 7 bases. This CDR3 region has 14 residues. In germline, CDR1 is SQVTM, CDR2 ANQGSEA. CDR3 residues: CTVAGGSIYNEQFF. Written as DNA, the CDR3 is TGCACCGTTGCAGGCGGGAGTATCTACAATGAGCAGTTCTTC.

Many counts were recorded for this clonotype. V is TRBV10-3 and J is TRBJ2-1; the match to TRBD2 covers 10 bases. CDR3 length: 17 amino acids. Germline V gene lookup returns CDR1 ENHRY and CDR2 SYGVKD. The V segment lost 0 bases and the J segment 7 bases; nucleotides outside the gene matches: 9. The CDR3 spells CAISESVGASGSNEQFF. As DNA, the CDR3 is TGTGCCATCAGTGAGTCTGTAGGGGCTAGCGGGAGTAATGAGCAGTTCTTC.

CDR3 amino acids: CASSLAPRNQPQHF. The CDR3 coding sequence is TGCGCCAGCAGCTTGGCACCCCGGAATCAGCCCCAGCATTTT. The chain carries TRBV5-1 and TRBJ1-5, with D hard to call. This CDR3 is 14 amino acids long. In germline, CDR1 is SGHRS, CDR2 YFSETQ. Trimming removed 0 bases at V and 4 bases at J, with 8 bases between.

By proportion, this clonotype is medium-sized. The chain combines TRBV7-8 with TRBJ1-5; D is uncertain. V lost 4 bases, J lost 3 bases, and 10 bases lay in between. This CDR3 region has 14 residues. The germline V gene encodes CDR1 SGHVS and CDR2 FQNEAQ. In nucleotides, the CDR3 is TGTGCCAGCAGCTCCACGAGGGCCAATCAGCCCCAGCATTTT. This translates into CASSSTRANQPQHF.

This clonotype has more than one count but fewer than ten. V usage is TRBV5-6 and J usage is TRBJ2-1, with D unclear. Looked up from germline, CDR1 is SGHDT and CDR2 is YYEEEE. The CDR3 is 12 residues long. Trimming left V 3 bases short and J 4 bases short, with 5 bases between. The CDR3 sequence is CASSSRYNEQFF. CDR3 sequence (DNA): TGTGCCAGCAGCTCCAGATACAATGAGCAGTTCTTC. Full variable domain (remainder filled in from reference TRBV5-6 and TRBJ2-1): DAGVTQSPTHLIKTRGQQVTLRCSPKSGHDTVSWYQQALGQGPQFIFQYYEEEERQRGNFPDRFSGHQFPNYSSELNVNALLLGDSALYLCASSSRYNEQFFGPGTRLTVL.

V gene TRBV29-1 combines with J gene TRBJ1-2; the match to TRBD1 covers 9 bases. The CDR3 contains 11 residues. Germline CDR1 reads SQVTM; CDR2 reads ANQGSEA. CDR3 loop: CSTGGNYGYTF. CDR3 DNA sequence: TGCAGTACAGGGGGCAACTATGGCTACACCTTC.

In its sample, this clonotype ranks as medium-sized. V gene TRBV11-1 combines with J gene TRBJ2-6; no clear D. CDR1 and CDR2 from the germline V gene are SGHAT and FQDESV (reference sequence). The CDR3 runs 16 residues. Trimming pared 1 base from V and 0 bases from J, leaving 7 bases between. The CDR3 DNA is TGTGCCAGCAGCTTAGAGGGCAACTCTGGGGCCAACGTCCTGACTTTC. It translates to CASSLEGNSGANVLTF.

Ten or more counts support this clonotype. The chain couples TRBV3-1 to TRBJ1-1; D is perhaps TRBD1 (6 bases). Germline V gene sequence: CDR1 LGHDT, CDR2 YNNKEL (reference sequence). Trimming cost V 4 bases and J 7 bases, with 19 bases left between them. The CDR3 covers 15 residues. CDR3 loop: CASSPFGGASDEAFF. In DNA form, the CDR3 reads TGTGCCAGCAGCCCATTTGGGGGGGCGTCGGATGAAGCTTTCTTT.

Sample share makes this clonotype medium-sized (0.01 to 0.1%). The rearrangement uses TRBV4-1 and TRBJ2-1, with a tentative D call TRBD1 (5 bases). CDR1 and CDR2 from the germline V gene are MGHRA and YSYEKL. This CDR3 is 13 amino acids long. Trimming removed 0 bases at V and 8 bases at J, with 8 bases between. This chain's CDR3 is CASSQDPGHEQFF. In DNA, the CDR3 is TGCGCCAGCAGCCAAGATCCAGGGCATGAGCAGTTCTTC.

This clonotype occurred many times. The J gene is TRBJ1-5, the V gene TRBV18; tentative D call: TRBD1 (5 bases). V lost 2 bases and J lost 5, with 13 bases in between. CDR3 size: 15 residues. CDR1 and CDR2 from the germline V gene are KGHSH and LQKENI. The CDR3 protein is CASSPSKGAYQPQHF. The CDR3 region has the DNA TGTGCCAGCTCACCATCTAAAGGGGCATATCAGCCCCAGCATTTT.

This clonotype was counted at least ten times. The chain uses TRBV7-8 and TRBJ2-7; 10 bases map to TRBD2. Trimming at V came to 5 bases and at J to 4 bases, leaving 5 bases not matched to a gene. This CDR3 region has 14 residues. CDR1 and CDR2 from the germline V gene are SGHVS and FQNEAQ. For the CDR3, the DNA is TGTGCCAGCAGCGTACTAGCGGGACGATACGAGCAGTACTTC. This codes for CASSVLAGRYEQYF.

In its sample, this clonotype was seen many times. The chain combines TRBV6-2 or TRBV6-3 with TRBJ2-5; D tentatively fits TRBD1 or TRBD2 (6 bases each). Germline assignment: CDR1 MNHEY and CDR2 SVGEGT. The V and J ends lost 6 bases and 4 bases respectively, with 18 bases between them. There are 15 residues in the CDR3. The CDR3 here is CASRDGTGGRETQYF. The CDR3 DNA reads TGTGCCAGCAGAGACGGGACTGGGGGGCGAGAGACCCAGTACTTC.

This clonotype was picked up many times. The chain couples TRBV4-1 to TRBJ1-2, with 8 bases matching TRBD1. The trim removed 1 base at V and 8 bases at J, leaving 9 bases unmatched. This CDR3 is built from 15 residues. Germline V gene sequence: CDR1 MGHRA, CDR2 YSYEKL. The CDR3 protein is CASSQAGTGVRGYTF. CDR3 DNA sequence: TGCGCCAGCAGCCAAGCTGGGACAGGTGTGAGGGGCTACACCTTC.

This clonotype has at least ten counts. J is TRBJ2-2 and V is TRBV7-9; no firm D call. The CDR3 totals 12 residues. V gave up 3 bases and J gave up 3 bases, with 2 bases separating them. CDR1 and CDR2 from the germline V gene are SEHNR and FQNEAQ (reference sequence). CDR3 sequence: CASSFYTGELFF. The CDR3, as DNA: TGTGCCAGCAGCTTTTACACCGGGGAGCTGTTTTTT.

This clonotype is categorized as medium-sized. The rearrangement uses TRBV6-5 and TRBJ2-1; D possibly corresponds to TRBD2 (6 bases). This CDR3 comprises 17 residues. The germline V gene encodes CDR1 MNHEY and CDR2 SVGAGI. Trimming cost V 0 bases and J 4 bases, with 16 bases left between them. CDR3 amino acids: CASSYSMPGLLYNEQFF. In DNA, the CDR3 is TGTGCCAGCAGTTACTCGATGCCGGGACTCCTATACAATGAGCAGTTCTTC.

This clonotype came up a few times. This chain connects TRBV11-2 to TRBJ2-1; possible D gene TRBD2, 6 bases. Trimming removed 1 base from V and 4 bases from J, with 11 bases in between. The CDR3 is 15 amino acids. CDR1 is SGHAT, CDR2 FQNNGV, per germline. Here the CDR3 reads CASSLGGLLYNEQFF. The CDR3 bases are TGTGCCAGCAGCTTAGGGGGACTCCTTTACAATGAGCAGTTCTTC.

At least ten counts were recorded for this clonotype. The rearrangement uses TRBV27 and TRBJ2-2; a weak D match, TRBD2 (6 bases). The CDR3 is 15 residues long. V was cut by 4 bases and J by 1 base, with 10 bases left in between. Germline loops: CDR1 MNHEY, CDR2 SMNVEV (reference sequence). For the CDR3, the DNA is TGTGCCAGCAGTTCGGGACTGAAGAACACCGGGGAGCTGTTTTTT. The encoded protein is CASSSGLKNTGELFF.

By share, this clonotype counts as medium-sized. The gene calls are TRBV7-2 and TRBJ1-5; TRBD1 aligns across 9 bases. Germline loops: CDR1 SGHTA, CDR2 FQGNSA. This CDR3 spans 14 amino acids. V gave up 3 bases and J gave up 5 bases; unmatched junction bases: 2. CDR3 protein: CASSFRQGDQPQHF. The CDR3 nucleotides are TGTGCCAGCAGCTTTAGACAGGGGGATCAGCCCCAGCATTTT.

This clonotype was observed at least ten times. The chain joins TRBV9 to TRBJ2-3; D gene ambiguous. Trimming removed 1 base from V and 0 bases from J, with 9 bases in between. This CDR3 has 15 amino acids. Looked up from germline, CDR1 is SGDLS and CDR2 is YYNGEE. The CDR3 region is CASSVTRLSTDTQYF. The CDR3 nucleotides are TGTGCCAGCAGCGTAACGAGACTCAGCACAGATACGCAGTATTTT.

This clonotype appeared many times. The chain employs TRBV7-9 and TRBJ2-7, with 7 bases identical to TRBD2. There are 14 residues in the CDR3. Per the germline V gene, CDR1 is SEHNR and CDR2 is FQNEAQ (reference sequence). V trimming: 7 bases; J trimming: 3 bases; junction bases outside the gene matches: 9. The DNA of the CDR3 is TGTGCCAGCACTCGGGCTAGCGGATTCTACGAGCAGTACTTC. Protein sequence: CASTRASGFYEQYF.

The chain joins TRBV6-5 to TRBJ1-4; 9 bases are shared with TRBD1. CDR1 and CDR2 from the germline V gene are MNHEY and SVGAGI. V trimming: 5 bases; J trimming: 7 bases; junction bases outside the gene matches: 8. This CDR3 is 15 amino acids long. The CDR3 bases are TGTGCCAGCAGTGAGCCGGGACAGGGCGTTGAAAAACTGTTTTTT. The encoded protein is CASSEPGQGVEKLFF.

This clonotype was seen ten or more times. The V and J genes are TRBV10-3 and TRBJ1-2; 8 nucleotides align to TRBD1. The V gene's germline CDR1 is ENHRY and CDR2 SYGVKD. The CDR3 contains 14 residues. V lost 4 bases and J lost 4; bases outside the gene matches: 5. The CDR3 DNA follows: TGTGCCATCAGTGGTCGGACAGGGTCCTATGGCTACACCTTC. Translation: CAISGRTGSYGYTF.

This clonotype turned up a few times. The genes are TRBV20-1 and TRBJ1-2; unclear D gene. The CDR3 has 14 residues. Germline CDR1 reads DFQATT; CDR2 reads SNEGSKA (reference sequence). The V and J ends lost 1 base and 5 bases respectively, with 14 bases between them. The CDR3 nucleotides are TGCAGTGCTAGAGTTCCCCGGACGGGGTATGGCTACACCTTC. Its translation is CSARVPRTGYGYTF.

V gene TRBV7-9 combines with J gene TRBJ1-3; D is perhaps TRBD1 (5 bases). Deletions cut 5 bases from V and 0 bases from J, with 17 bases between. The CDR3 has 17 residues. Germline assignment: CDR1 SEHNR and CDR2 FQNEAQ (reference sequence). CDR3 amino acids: CASSGPSRGYSGNTIYF. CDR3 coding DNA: TGTGCCAGCAGCGGGCCAAGTCGGGGGTACTCTGGAAACACCATATATTTT.

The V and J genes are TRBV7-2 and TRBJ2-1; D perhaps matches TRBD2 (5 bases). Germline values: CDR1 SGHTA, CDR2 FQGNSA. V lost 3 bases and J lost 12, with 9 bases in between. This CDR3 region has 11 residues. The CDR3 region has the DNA TGTGCCAGCAGCTTCACCGGGGTGCAGTTCTTC. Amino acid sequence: CASSFTGVQFF. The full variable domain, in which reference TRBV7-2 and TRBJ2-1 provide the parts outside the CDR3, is GAGVSQSPSNKVTEKGKDVELRCDPISGHTALYWYRQSLGQGLEFLIYFQGNSAPDKSGLPSDRFSAERTGGSVSTLTIQRTQQEDSAVYLCASSFTGVQFFGPGTRLTVL.

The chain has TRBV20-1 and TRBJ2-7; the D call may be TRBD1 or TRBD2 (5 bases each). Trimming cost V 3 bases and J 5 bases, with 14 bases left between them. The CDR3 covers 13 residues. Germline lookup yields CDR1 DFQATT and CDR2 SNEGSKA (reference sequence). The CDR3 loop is CSASKVGDDEQYF. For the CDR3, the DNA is TGCAGTGCTAGCAAGGTCGGGGACGACGAGCAGTACTTC.

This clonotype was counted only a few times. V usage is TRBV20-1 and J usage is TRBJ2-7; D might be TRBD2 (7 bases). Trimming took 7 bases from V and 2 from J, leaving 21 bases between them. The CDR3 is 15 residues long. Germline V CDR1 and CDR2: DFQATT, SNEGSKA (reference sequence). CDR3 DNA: TGCAGTGGTTCCGGGGGGCGTTCTTCCCCCTACGAGCAGTACTTC. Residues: CSGSGGRSSPYEQYF.

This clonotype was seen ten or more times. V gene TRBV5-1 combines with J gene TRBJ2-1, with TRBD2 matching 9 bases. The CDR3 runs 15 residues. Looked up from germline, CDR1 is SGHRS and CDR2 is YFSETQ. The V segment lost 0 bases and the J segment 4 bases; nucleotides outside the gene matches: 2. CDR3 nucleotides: TGCGCCAGCAGCTTGGCGCTAGCGGGGTACAATGAGCAGTTCTTC. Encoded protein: CASSLALAGYNEQFF. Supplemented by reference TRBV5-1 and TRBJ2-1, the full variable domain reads KAGVTQTPRYLIKTRGQQVTLSCSPISGHRSVSWYQQTPGQGLQFLFEYFSETQRNKGNFPGRFSGRQFSNSRSEMNVSTLELGDSALYLCASSLALAGYNEQFFGPGTRLTVL.